These 23 T cell receptor beta chains came from one sample sequenced in a study of CD8 T cells in Susac syndrome. With random hexamers, reverse transcription was performed on about 0.5 to 1 ug of RNA. TCRdb ran MiXCR on the immunoSEQ multiplex PCR reads and lists one entry per CDR3 protein. The sample has 55,000 to 70,000 distinct CDR3 sequences, approximately 95% seen once. Source material: CD8+ T cells from PBMCs. The source is a human donor in good health.

A note on this clonotype: One end of the junction varies from germline; a read error may be responsible. This chain connects TRBV12-3 or TRBV12-4 to TRBJ1-4; TRBD1 matches at 7 bases. There are 14 residues in the CDR3. CDR3 region: CASRLGQANEKLFF. The CDR3 nucleotides read TGTGCCAGCAGATTAGGACAGGCTAATGAAAAACTGTTTTTT.

The rearrangement uses TRBV3-1 and TRBJ1-1, with unresolved D. The V gene lost 0 bases and the J gene lost 4 bases, with 9 bases spanning the gap. The CDR3 extends over 14 amino acids. Germline V gene sequence: CDR1 LGHDT, CDR2 YNNKEL (reference sequence). In DNA, the CDR3 is TGTGCCAGCAGCCAAGACAAAGGGCTCACTGAAGCTTTCTTT. Translated, it gives CASSQDKGLTEAFF.

The chain links TRBV5-1 to TRBJ2-7; TRBD1 agrees at 10 bases. The V gene's germline CDR1 is SGHRS and CDR2 YFSETQ. CDR3 length: 15 amino acids. The V segment lost 4 bases and the J segment 1 base; nucleotides outside the gene matches: 5. The CDR3 here is CASSVRQGASYEQYF. CDR3 nucleotides: TGCGCCAGCAGCGTAAGACAGGGGGCGTCCTACGAGCAGTACTTC.

This clonotype appeared a single time. The chain joins TRBV7-9 to TRBJ2-7; 9 bases agree with TRBD1. Per germline, CDR1 SEHNR and CDR2 FQNEAQ (reference sequence). The CDR3 has 17 residues. The junction had 10 bases not matched to a gene; V was cut back by 1 base and J by 3 bases. The CDR3 loop reads CASSLGEVGQGLYEQYV. In DNA, the CDR3 is TGTGCCAGCAGCTTAGGAGAGGTAGGACAGGGGCTCTACGAGCAGTACGTC.

In its sample, this clonotype was seen once. This chain connects TRBV5-1 to TRBJ2-3, with 7 positions matching TRBD2. CDR1 SGHRS and CDR2 YFSETQ come from the germline V gene. J lost 0 bases, V lost 5 bases, and 15 bases had no gene match. The CDR3 is 18 residues long. CDR3 nucleotides: TGCGCCAGCAGAAATCGGGGGGACGGCCGGATGAGCACAGATACGCAGTATTTT. Translated, it gives CASRNRGDGRMSTDTQYF. Based on the CDR3 plus reference TRBV5-1 and TRBJ2-3, the full variable domain is KAGVTQTPRYLIKTRGQQVTLSCSPISGHRSVSWYQQTPGQGLQFLFEYFSETQRNKGNFPGRFSGRQFSNSRSEMNVSTLELGDSALYLCASRNRGDGRMSTDTQYFGPGTRLTVL.

In this sample, this clonotype turned up a few times. V and J are TRBV19 and TRBJ1-1; D remains ambiguous. V lost 5 bases and J lost 5, with 12 bases in between. The CDR3 is 13 amino acids. Germline lookup yields CDR1 LNHDA and CDR2 SQIVND (reference sequence). The CDR3 sequence is CASSPTANTEAFF. CDR3 sequence (DNA): TGTGCCAGTAGTCCGACCGCGAATACTGAAGCTTTCTTT.

V is TRBV7-8 and J is TRBJ1-5; D is perhaps TRBD1 (6 bases). Trimming removed 4 bases from V and 3 bases from J, with 19 bases in between. Germline CDR1 is SGHVS and CDR2 is FQNEAQ. The CDR3 contains 17 residues. The chain's CDR3 is CASSSLTGTPNNQPQHF. CDR3 coding DNA: TGTGCCAGCAGCTCTTTAACCGGGACACCTAACAATCAGCCCCAGCATTTT. The full variable domain, rest sourced from reference TRBV7-8 and TRBJ1-5, is GAGVSQSPRYKVAKRGQDVALRCDPISGHVSLFWYQQALGQGPEFLTYFQNEAQLDKSGLPSDRFFAERPEGSVSTLKIQRTQQEDSAVYLCASSSLTGTPNNQPQHFGDGTRLSIL.

V is TRBV23-1 and J is TRBJ2-4, with D perhaps assigned TRBD1 or TRBD2 (6 bases each). Being an ORF, TRBV23-1 has a function that is uncertain. V was trimmed by 8 bases and J by 3 bases, leaving 11 bases between them. The CDR3 length is 13 residues. DNA for the CDR3: TGCGCCAGCCTGGGGGGCGGCAAAAACATTCAGTACTTC. Translating gives CASLGGGKNIQYF.

The chain couples TRBV4-1 to TRBJ2-1, with D possibly being TRBD1 (5 bases). The germline V and J ends were trimmed by 4 bases and 0 bases, with 13 bases remaining between them. The CDR3 is 16 amino acids. From germline, CDR1 is MGHRA and CDR2 YSYEKL. In DNA, the CDR3 is TGCGCCAGCAGCCCTAAAGCAGACAGCTCCTACAATGAGCAGTTCTTC. Its translation is CASSPKADSSYNEQFF.

In DNA form, the CDR3 reads TGTGCCAGCTCACCACCGGGACAGGGAGTTAACCAGCCCCAGCATTTT. Protein: CASSPPGQGVNQPQHF. The rearrangement joins TRBV18 to TRBJ1-5; TRBD1 agrees at 9 bases. Trimming cost V 0 bases and J 7 bases; bases outside gene matches: 7. This CDR3 spans 16 amino acids. CDR1 is KGHSH and CDR2 is LQKENI in the germline V gene.

V gene TRBV13 combines with J gene TRBJ2-2; no firm D call. Germline V gives CDR1 PRHDT, CDR2 FYEKMQ (reference sequence). V lost 4 bases to trimming and J lost 4 bases, with 4 bases between them. There are 12 residues in the CDR3. The CDR3 region is CASSSSTGELFF. DNA of the CDR3: TGTGCCAGCAGCTCCTCCACCGGGGAGCTGTTTTTT.

The gene calls are TRBV5-6 and TRBJ1-1; no clear D. The germline V and J ends were trimmed by 2 bases and 4 bases, with 12 bases remaining between them. Per the germline V gene, CDR1 is SGHDT and CDR2 is YYEEEE. This CDR3 comprises 14 residues. The CDR3 DNA is TGTGCCAGCAGCTTAACTATGCGGGCCACTGAAGCTTTCTTT. It translates to CASSLTMRATEAFF.

The V gene is TRBV13, the J gene TRBJ2-1, with 7 bases fitting TRBD1. Trimming at V came to 4 bases and at J to 4 bases, leaving 10 bases not matched to a gene. CDR1 and CDR2 from the germline V gene are PRHDT and FYEKMQ (reference sequence). CDR3 size: 16 residues. DNA for the CDR3: TGTGCCAGCAGCTCCCGCAGGGACAGCGGTTACAATGAGCAGTTCTTC. It is translated as CASSSRRDSGYNEQFF.

This chain connects TRBV27 to TRBJ2-7, with D perhaps assigned TRBD1 or TRBD2 (5 bases each). V was cut by 2 bases and J by 2 bases, with 10 bases left in between. There are 14 residues in the CDR3. CDR1 is MNHEY and CDR2 is SMNVEV in the germline V gene (reference sequence). The CDR3 loop is CASSLRGTAYEQYF. For the CDR3, the DNA is TGTGCCAGCAGTTTACGGGGCACGGCCTACGAGCAGTACTTC.

The J gene is TRBJ1-1, the V gene TRBV5-6; no firm D call. The V and J ends lost 0 bases and 7 bases respectively, with 10 bases between them. The CDR3 spans 13 residues. CDR1 and CDR2 from the germline V gene are SGHDT and YYEEEE. This CDR3 reads CASSLAQELEAFF. DNA of the CDR3: TGTGCCAGCAGCTTGGCCCAGGAACTTGAAGCTTTCTTT. The variable domain in full, completed from reference TRBV5-6 and TRBJ1-1, reads DAGVTQSPTHLIKTRGQQVTLRCSPKSGHDTVSWYQQALGQGPQFIFQYYEEEERQRGNFPDRFSGHQFPNYSSELNVNALLLGDSALYLCASSLAQELEAFFGQGTRLTVV.

The chain employs TRBV28 and TRBJ2-1; D gene uncertain. In germline, CDR1 is MDHEN, CDR2 SYDVKM. The V end was cut by 2 bases, the J end by 6 bases, with 8 bases between. The CDR3 spans 13 residues. The CDR3 sequence is CASSLGLGNEQFF. For the CDR3, the DNA is TGTGCCAGCAGTTTAGGCCTGGGCAATGAGCAGTTCTTC.

The genes are TRBV4-1 and TRBJ2-5; 7 bases are shared with TRBD2. J was trimmed by 5 bases and V by 3 bases; bases with no gene match: 9. Germline V gene data show CDR1 as MGHRA and CDR2 as YSYEKL. This CDR3 has 15 amino acids. The CDR3 DNA is TGCGCCAGCAGCCAGGGCTGGGGGGGTGTGGAGACCCAGTACTTC. This gives the protein CASSQGWGGVETQYF.

The chain joins TRBV2 to TRBJ2-1; no reliable D call. This CDR3 is built from 11 residues. Germline V gene lookup returns CDR1 SNHLY and CDR2 FYNNEI. The CDR3 protein is CVTSLGNEQFF. In DNA, the CDR3 is TGTGTCACCTCACTCGGGAATGAGCAGTTCTTC.

The chain uses TRBV23-1 and TRBJ1-2; TRBD1 agrees at 8 bases. Being an ORF, TRBV23-1 has a function that is uncertain. V shed 3 bases and J 0 bases; nucleotides not matched to a gene: 9. The CDR3 length is 17 residues. The CDR3 nucleotides read TGCGCCAGCAGTCATTTACCGTGGACAGGGCCTAACTATGGCTACACCTTC. Translated: CASSHLPWTGPNYGYTF.

This chain joins TRBV9 and TRBJ1-1; unclear D gene. Per the germline V gene, CDR1 is SGDLS and CDR2 is YYNGEE. This CDR3 spans 14 amino acids. The V gene lost 4 bases and the J gene lost 0 bases, with 10 bases spanning the gap. This CDR3 reads CASSPFQVNTEAFF. CDR3 nucleotide sequence: TGTGCCAGCAGCCCCTTCCAAGTGAACACTGAAGCTTTCTTT.

The chain recombines TRBV18 with TRBJ1-1; the match to TRBD1 covers 7 bases. The J segment lost 3 bases and the V segment lost 4 bases, leaving 5 bases of the junction unmatched. From germline, CDR1 is KGHSH and CDR2 LQKENI. CDR3 size: 14 residues. This chain's CDR3 is CASSRRTGDTEAFF. The CDR3 nucleotides are TGTGCCAGCTCACGACGGACAGGCGACACTGAAGCTTTCTTT.

The rearrangement uses TRBV19 and TRBJ1-1; unclear D gene. Germline loops: CDR1 LNHDA, CDR2 SQIVND (reference sequence). Trimming took off 2 bases at V and 7 bases at J, with 11 bases between the two ends. CDR3 size: 13 residues. CDR3 protein: CASSIRLGFEAFF. DNA for the CDR3: TGTGCCAGTAGTATAAGACTGGGATTTGAAGCTTTCTTT.

The chain is built from TRBV9 and TRBJ2-5; 7 bases agree with TRBD2. The germline V gene has CDR1 SGDLS and CDR2 YYNGEE. J gave up 2 bases and V 0 bases, and 4 bases lay outside the gene matches. The CDR3 has 15 amino acids. CDR3 nucleotides: TGTGCCAGCAGCGTAGCGGCGCGGGGGCAAGAGACCCAGTACTTC. Protein product: CASSVAARGQETQYF.